The TCR beta chain described here comes from a study of T cell changes during pregnancy in multiple sclerosis. Germline CDR1 and CDR2: SGHAT and FQNNGV. Trimming left V 1 base short and J 5 bases short, with 15 bases between. The CDR3 has 15 residues. The repertoire was sequenced with immunoSEQ multiplex PCR; TCRdb's copy has only in-frame clones and lacks some. The sample holds about 120,000 clones, approximately 90% seen once. V is TRBV11-2 and J is TRBJ2-7; no definite D call. The source of this sequence is a female donor with multiple sclerosis, enrolled in a pregnancy study. The source was peripheral blood, collected in the third trimester of pregnancy. The CDR3 sequence: CASSLAPASSDEQYF. The CDR3 DNA reads as TGTGCCAGCAGCTTAGCCCCTGCGAGCTCTGACGAGCAGTACTTC.